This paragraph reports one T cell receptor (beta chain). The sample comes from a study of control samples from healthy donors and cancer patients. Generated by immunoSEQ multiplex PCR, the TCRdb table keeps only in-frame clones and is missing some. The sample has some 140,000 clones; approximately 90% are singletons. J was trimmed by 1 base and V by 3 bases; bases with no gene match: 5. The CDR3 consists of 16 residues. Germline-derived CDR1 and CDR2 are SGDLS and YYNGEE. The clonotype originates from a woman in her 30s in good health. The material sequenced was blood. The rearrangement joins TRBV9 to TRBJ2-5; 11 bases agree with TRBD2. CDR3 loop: CASSGPLAGGQETQYF. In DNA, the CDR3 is TGTGCCAGCAGCGGACCGCTAGCGGGAGGCCAAGAGACCCAGTACTTC. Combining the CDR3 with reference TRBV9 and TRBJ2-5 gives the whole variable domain DSGVTQTPKHLITATGQRVTLRCSPRSGDLSVYWYQQSLDQGLQFLIQYYNGEERAKGNILERFSAQQFPDLHSELNLSSLELGDSALYFCASSGPLAGGQETQYFGPGTRLLVL.